This T cell receptor beta chain was profiled in a study of siplizumab effects on memory and regulatory T cells. The CDR3 has 13 amino acids. The germline V gene has CDR1 SGHDT and CDR2 YYEEEE. Produced via immunoSEQ multiplex PCR; TCRdb's table is partial and in-frame only. The sample lists some 41,000 clones, 89% occurring once. This sequence joins TRBV5-6 and TRBJ2-5; the D is unclear. The J call may be in error: the DNA end matches TRBJ2-7 better. The sequence derives from a human donor in good health. The sequencing sample was made of naive CD4+ T cells sorted from blood. CDR3 region: CASSLRVYYEQYF. DNA for the CDR3: TGTGCCAGCAGCTTGAGAGTTTACTACGAGCAGTACTTC.